These 18 T cell receptor beta chains were sequenced from one sample in a study of T cells after posttransplantation cyclophosphamide. TCRdb's copy holds only in-frame clones and misses some; the assay was immunoSEQ multiplex PCR. The sample has 25,000 to 35,000 clones; 80% to 90% are singletons. Source material: PBMCs. Receptors originate from a woman aged 40 to 49 with a blood cancer, CMV-positive, and with a related stem cell donor.

J is TRBJ1-2 and V is TRBV7-3; D may be TRBD1 (6 bases). The CDR3 runs to 15 residues. Germline CDR1 and CDR2: SGHTA and FQGTGA. V was cut by 5 bases and J by 7 bases, with 20 bases left in between. The CDR3 nucleotides are TGTGCCAGCAGCGTTGGCCGCGGGGGGCAGGCTGGCTACACCTTC. Translating gives CASSVGRGGQAGYTF.

This sequence joins TRBV9 and TRBJ2-7; 8 bases map to TRBD1. The V gene end was trimmed by 4 bases and the J gene end by 2 bases; junction bases not matched to a gene: 8. The CDR3 sequence is 15 residues long. CDR1 and CDR2 from the germline V gene are SGDLS and YYNGEE. The CDR3: CASSPRTGIPYEQYF. The DNA of the CDR3 is TGTGCCAGCAGCCCCCGGACAGGGATACCCTACGAGCAGTACTTC.

This clone was observed a single time. The chain joins TRBV2 to TRBJ1-5; D gene uncertain. From germline, CDR1 is SNHLY and CDR2 FYNNEI. The V and J ends lost 2 bases and 2 bases respectively, with 10 bases between them. The CDR3 is made up of 15 amino acids. The CDR3 is CASSERTSGNQPQHF. CDR3 coding DNA: TGTGCCAGCAGTGAAAGGACTTCAGGCAATCAGCCCCAGCATTTT.

The V call is TRBV5-4, the J call TRBJ2-3; 7 bases map to TRBD2. CDR3 size: 13 residues. CDR1 is SGHNT, CDR2 YYREEE, per germline (reference sequence). Trimming removed 1 base from V and 8 bases from J; junction bases left unmatched: 4. The CDR3 reads CASSLTGGRTQYF. The DNA for the CDR3 is TGTGCCAGCAGCTTGACGGGGGGACGTACGCAGTATTTT.

The J gene is TRBJ1-1, the V gene TRBV19; D is undetermined. V shed 6 bases and J shed 0 bases, with 14 bases lying between them. Germline V lookup: CDR1 LNHDA, CDR2 SQIVND (reference sequence). The CDR3 sequence is 15 residues long. In DNA form, the CDR3 reads TGTGCCAGTAGCACCGCCGGGATACTGAACACTGAAGCTTTCTTT. Translating it yields CASSTAGILNTEAFF.

The chain is built from TRBV4-1 and TRBJ1-5; a weak D match, TRBD1 (5 bases). V dropped 3 bases and J dropped 9 bases, with 12 bases sitting between them. Germline V gene data show CDR1 as MGHRA and CDR2 as YSYEKL. The CDR3 is 13 residues long. In DNA, the CDR3 is TGCGCCAGCAGCCATACAGGTTCCCCGCCCCAGCATTTT. Protein: CASSHTGSPPQHF.

This chain links TRBV7-2 with TRBJ1-3, with D tentatively TRBD1 (6 bases). From germline, CDR1 is SGHTA and CDR2 FQGNSA. This CDR3 has 17 amino acids. The V and J ends lost 2 bases and 0 bases respectively, with 14 bases between them. The CDR3 coding sequence is TGTGCCAGCAGCTTATACCGGGACACGTCCTCTGGAAACACCATATATTTT. Protein product: CASSLYRDTSSGNTIYF.

This chain uses TRBV5-6 with TRBJ2-5; 8 bases map to TRBD1. This CDR3 contains 15 residues. V was pared by 2 bases and J by 5 bases, with 8 bases of the junction left unmatched. Germline V gives CDR1 SGHDT, CDR2 YYEEEE. CDR3: CASSLGQGWSETQYF. The CDR3 DNA is TGTGCCAGCAGCTTAGGACAGGGTTGGTCGGAGACCCAGTACTTC. Looking up the rest from reference TRBV5-6 and TRBJ2-5 gives the full variable domain: DAGVTQSPTHLIKTRGQQVTLRCSPKSGHDTVSWYQQALGQGPQFIFQYYEEEERQRGNFPDRFSGHQFPNYSSELNVNALLLGDSALYLCASSLGQGWSETQYFGPGTRLLVL.

This rearrangement joins TRBV7-9 to TRBJ2-5; D is possibly TRBD2 (6 bases). V shed 4 bases and J shed 4 bases, with 13 bases lying between them. CDR3 length: 14 residues. Germline CDR1 and CDR2: SEHNR and FQNEAQ (reference sequence). In DNA form, the CDR3 reads TGTGCCAGCAGCTCCGAGGCGCGGGGAGAGACCCAGTACTTC. Residues: CASSSEARGETQYF.

This rearrangement joins TRBV7-2 to TRBJ2-1, with a weak D call TRBD1 (5 bases). Germline V lookup: CDR1 SGHTA, CDR2 FQGNSA. This CDR3 region has 13 residues. Trimming took 1 base from V and 7 from J, leaving 8 bases between them. The CDR3 DNA follows: TGTGCCAGCAGCTTAGTCCGACAGAATGAGCAGTTCTTC. This encodes CASSLVRQNEQFF. Using reference TRBV7-2 and TRBJ2-1 for the parts outside the CDR3, the full variable domain is GAGVSQSPSNKVTEKGKDVELRCDPISGHTALYWYRQSLGQGLEFLIYFQGNSAPDKSGLPSDRFSAERTGGSVSTLTIQRTQQEDSAVYLCASSLVRQNEQFFGPGTRLTVL.

The gene calls are TRBV11-3 and TRBJ2-7; perhaps TRBD2 as D (6 bases). There are 13 residues in the CDR3. Trimming removed 5 bases from V and 3 bases from J, with 11 bases in between. Looked up from germline, CDR1 is SGHNT and CDR2 is YENEEA. The CDR3 coding sequence is TGTGCCAGCAGCGCGGGACCTTACTACGAGCAGTACTTC. Its translation: CASSAGPYYEQYF.

The chain combines TRBV4-3 with TRBJ1-2; 7 positions agree with TRBD1. V shed 0 bases and J 5 bases; nucleotides not matched to a gene: 9. The CDR3 is 16 amino acids. Germline loops: CDR1 LGHNA, CDR2 YSLEER. The CDR3 loop is CASSQDLTGDLYGYTF. CDR3 nucleotide sequence: TGCGCCAGCAGCCAAGATTTAACAGGGGATCTTTATGGCTACACCTTC.

The chain has TRBV18 and TRBJ2-5; possibly TRBD1 for D (5 bases). CDR3 size: 13 residues. Deletions cut 2 bases from V and 5 bases from J, with 9 bases between. From germline, CDR1 is KGHSH and CDR2 LQKENI. The CDR3 DNA is TGTGCCAGCTCACCAGCGACAGTCGAGACCCAGTACTTC. This gives the protein CASSPATVETQYF.

The CDR3 spells CASSQAQGNSPLHF. The CDR3, as DNA: TGTGCCAGCAGCCAAGCCCAGGGAAATTCACCCCTCCACTTT. J is TRBJ1-6 and V is TRBV14; possibly TRBD1 for D (5 bases). V was pared by 1 base and J by 7 bases, with 8 bases between. The CDR3 runs to 14 residues. CDR1 SGHDN and CDR2 FVKESK come from the germline V gene.

The chain couples TRBV7-9 to TRBJ1-4; D possibly corresponds to TRBD1 (5 bases). The CDR3 runs 14 residues. V was cut by 5 bases and J by 6 bases, with 13 bases left in between. CDR1 is SEHNR, CDR2 FQNEAQ, per germline (reference sequence). The CDR3 nucleotides read TGTGCCAGCAGCCAAAATTTAGGGGATGAAAAACTGTTTTTT. This translates into CASSQNLGDEKLFF.

This chain uses TRBV27 with TRBJ2-3; D might be TRBD1 (6 bases). The CDR3 loop spans 14 amino acids. Germline lookup yields CDR1 MNHEY and CDR2 SMNVEV (reference sequence). V shed 5 bases and J shed 2 bases, with 11 bases lying between them. In nucleotides, the CDR3 is TGTGCCAGCAGTACAGGGACCTCCACAGATACGCAGTATTTT. Amino acid sequence: CASSTGTSTDTQYF.

V is TRBV2 and J is TRBJ1-5, with a weak D call TRBD1 (6 bases). This CDR3 is built from 14 residues. Germline V gives CDR1 SNHLY, CDR2 FYNNEI. V dropped 5 bases and J dropped 3 bases, with 11 bases sitting between them. The CDR3 DNA is TGTGCCAGCAGTTTGACAGGAGTCAATCAGCCCCAGCATTTT. Its translation is CASSLTGVNQPQHF. Variable domain in full (rest from reference TRBV2 and TRBJ1-5): EPEVTQTPSHQVTQMGQEVILRCVPISNHLYFYWYRQILGQKVEFLVSFYNNEISEKSEIFDDQFSVERPDGSNFTLKIRSTKLEDSAMYFCASSLTGVNQPQHFGDGTRLSIL.

As concerns this clone: Other DNA sequences from this sample encode an identical CDR3 as well. This chain connects TRBV6-5 to TRBJ2-5, with TRBD2 identical over 13 bases. Germline CDR1 and CDR2: MNHEY and SVGAGI. Germline trimming cut 3 bases from V and 3 bases from J; bases unmatched to any gene: 1. The CDR3 sequence is 15 residues long. CDR3 loop: CASSYGTSGEETQYF. The CDR3, as DNA: TGTGCCAGCAGTTATGGGACTAGCGGGGAAGAGACCCAGTACTTC.